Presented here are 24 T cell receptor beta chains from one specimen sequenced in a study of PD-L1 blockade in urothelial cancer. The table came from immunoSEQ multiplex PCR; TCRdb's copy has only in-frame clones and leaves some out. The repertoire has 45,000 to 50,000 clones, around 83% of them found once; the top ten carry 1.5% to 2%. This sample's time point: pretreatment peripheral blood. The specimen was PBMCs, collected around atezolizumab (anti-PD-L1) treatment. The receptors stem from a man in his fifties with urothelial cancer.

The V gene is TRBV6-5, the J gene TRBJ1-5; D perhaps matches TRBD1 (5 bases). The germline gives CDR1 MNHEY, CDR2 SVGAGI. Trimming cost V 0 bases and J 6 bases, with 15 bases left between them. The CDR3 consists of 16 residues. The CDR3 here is CASSYSIPTGGQPQHF. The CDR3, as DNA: TGTGCCAGCAGTTACTCGATACCGACGGGGGGTCAGCCCCAGCATTTT.

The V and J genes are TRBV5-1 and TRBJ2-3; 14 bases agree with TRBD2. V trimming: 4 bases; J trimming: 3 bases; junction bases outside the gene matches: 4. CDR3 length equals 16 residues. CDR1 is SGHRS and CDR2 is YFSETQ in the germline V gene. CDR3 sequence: CASSRRTSGGTDTQYF. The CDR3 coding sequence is TGCGCCAGCAGCCGACGGACTAGCGGGGGGACAGATACGCAGTATTTT.

The CDR3 bases are TGTGCCAGCAGTGGAGGGAGGGCCGCGACGGTCACCGGGGAGCTGTTTTTT. It translates to CASSGGRAATVTGELFF. The chain is built from TRBV7-8 and TRBJ2-2, with 7 positions matching TRBD2. Germline V lookup: CDR1 SGHVS, CDR2 FQNEAQ. V gave up 6 bases and J gave up 4 bases; unmatched junction bases: 14. The CDR3 covers 17 residues.

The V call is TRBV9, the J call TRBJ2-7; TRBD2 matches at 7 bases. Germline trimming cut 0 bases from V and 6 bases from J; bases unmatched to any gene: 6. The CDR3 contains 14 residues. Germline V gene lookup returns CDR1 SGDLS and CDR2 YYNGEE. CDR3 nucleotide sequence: TGTGCCAGCAGCGTAGCGAGCGGGAAATCCGAGCAGTACTTC. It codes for CASSVASGKSEQYF.

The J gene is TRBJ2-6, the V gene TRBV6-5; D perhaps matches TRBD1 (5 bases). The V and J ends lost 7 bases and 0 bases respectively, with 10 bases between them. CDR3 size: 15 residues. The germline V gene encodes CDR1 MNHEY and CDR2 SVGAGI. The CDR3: CASKGFGSGANVLTF. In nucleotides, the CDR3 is TGTGCCAGCAAGGGGTTTGGCTCTGGGGCCAACGTCCTGACTTTC.

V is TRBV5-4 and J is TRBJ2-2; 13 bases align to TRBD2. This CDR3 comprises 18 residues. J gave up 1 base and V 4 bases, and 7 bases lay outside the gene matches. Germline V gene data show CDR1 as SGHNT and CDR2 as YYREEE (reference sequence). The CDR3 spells CASSGGTSGNLNTGELFF. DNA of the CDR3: TGTGCCAGCAGCGGGGGGACTAGCGGGAACTTGAACACCGGGGAGCTGTTTTTT.

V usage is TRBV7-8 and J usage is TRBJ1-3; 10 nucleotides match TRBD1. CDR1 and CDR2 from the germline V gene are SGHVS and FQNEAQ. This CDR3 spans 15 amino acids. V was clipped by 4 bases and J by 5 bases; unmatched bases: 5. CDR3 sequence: CASSSDRGTRNTIYF. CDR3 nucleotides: TGTGCCAGCAGCTCGGACAGGGGGACAAGAAACACCATATATTTT.

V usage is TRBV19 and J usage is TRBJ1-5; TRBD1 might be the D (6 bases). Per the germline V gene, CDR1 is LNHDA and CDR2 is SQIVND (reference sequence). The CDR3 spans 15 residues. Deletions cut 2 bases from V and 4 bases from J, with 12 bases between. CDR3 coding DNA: TGTGCCAGTAGTATAACCGGGACAAGAAATCAGCCCCAGCATTTT. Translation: CASSITGTRNQPQHF.

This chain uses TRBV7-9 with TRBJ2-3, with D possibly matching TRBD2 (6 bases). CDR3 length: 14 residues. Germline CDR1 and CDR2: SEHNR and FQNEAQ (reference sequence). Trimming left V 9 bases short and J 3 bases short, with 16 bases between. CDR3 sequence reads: CASGRELKTDTQYF. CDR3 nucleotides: TGTGCCAGTGGACGGGAGTTGAAGACAGATACGCAGTATTTT. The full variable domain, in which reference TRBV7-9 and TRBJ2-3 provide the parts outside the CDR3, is DTGVSQNPRHKITKRGQNVTFRCDPISEHNRLYWYRQTLGQGPEFLTYFQNEAQLEKSRLLSDRFSAERPKGSFSTLEIQRTEQGDSAMYLCASGRELKTDTQYFGPGTRLTVL.

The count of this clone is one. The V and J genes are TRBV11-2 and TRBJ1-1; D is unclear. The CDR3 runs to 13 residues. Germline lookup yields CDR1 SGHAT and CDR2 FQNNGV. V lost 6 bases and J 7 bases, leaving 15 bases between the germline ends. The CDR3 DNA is TGTGCCAGCAGTCAATTCTCAGTGGTTGAAGCTTTCTTT. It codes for CASSQFSVVEAFF.

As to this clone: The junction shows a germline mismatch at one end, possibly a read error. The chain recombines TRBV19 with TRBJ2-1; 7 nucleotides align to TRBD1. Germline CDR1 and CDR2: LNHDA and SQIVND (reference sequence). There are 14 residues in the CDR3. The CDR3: CASRIGGIYNEQFF. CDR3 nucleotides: TGTGCCAGTAGGATAGGGGGCATCTACAATGAGCAGTTCTTC.

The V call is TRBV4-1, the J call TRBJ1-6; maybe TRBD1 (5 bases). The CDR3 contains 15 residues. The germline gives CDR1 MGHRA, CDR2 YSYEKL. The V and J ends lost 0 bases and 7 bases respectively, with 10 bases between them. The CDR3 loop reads CASSQETDFNSPLHF. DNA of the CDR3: TGCGCCAGCAGCCAAGAGACAGACTTCAATTCACCCCTCCACTTT.

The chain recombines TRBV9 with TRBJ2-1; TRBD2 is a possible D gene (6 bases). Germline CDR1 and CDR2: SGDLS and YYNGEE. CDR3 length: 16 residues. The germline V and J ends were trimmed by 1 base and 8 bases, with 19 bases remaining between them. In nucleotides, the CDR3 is TGTGCCAGCAGCGTATACGGGACGGGCCGCGGGGATGAGCAGTTCTTC. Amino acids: CASSVYGTGRGDEQFF.

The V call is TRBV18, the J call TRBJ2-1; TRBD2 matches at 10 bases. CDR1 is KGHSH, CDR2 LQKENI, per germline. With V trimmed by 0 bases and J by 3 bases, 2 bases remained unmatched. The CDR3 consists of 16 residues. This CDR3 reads CASSPPGLARYNEQFF. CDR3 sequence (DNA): TGTGCCAGCTCACCACCGGGACTAGCGCGCTACAATGAGCAGTTCTTC.

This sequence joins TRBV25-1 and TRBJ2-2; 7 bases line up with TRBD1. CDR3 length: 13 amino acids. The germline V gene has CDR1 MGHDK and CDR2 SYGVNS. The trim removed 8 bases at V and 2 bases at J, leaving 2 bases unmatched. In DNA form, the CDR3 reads TGTGCCAGCGGGGACAGTAACACCGGGGAGCTGTTTTTT. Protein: CASGDSNTGELFF.

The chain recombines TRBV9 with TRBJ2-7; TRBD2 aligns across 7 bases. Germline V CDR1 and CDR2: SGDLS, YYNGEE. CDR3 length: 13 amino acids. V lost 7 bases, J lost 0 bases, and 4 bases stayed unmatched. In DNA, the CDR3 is TGTGCCAGCCAGCGGGGCGACTCCTACGAGCAGTACTTC. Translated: CASQRGDSYEQYF.

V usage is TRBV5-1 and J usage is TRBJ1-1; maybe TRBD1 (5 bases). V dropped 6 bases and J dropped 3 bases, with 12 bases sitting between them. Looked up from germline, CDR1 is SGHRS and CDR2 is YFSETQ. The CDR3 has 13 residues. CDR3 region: CASTQDRYTEAFF. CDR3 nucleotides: TGCGCCAGCACCCAAGACAGATACACTGAAGCTTTCTTT. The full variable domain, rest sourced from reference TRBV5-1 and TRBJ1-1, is KAGVTQTPRYLIKTRGQQVTLSCSPISGHRSVSWYQQTPGQGLQFLFEYFSETQRNKGNFPGRFSGRQFSNSRSEMNVSTLELGDSALYLCASTQDRYTEAFFGQGTRLTVV.

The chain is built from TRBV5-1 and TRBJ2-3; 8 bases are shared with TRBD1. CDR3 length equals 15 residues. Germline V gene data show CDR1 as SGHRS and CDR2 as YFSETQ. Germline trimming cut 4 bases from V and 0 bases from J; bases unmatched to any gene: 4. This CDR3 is CASSQGQASTDTQYF. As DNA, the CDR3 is TGCGCCAGCAGCCAGGGACAGGCGAGCACAGATACGCAGTATTTT.

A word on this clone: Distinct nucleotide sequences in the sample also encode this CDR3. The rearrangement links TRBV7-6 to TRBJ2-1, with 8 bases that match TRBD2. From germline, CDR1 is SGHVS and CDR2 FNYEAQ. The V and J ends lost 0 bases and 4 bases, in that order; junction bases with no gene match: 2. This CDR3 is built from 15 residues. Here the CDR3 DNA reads TGTGCCAGCAGCTTAGCAGCGGGGGATTACAATGAGCAGTTCTTC. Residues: CASSLAAGDYNEQFF.

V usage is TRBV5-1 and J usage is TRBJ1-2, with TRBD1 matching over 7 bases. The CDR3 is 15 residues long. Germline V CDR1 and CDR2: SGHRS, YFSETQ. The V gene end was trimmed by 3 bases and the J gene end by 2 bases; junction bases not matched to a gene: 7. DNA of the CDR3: TGCGCCAGCAGCTGGGGTGGACAGGCCAACTATGGCTACACCTTC. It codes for CASSWGGQANYGYTF.

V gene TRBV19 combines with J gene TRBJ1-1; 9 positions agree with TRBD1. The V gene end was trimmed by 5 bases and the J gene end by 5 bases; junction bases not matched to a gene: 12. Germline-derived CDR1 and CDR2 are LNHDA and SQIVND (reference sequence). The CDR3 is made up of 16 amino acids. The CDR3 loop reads CASSSLQTGGRTEAFF. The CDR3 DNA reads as TGTGCCAGTAGTTCACTACAAACAGGGGGCCGTACTGAAGCTTTCTTT.

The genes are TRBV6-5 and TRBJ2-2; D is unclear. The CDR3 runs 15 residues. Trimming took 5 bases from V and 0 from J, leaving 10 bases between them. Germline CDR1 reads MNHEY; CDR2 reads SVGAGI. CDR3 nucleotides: TGTGCCAGCAGTCGAACAGAGTCGAACACCGGGGAGCTGTTTTTT. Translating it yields CASSRTESNTGELFF.

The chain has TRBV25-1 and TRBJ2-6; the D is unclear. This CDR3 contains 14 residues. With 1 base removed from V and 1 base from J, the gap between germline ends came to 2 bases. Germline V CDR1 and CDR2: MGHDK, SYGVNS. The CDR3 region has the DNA TGTGCCAGCAGTGAATCTTCTGGGGCCAACGTCCTGACTTTC. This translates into CASSESSGANVLTF.

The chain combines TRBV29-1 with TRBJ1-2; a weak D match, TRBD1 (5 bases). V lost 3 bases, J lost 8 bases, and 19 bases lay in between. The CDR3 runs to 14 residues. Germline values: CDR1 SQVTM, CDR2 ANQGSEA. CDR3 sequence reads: CSVDRALAGGGYTF. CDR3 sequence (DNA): TGCAGCGTTGACAGGGCTCTCGCGGGGGGGGGCTACACCTTC.